Detailed here is one TCR beta chain. A sample-barcoded 5' primer and a J-beta primer mix were used in a second PCR of about 6 to 11 cycles. TCRdb recomputed calls from the 5' RACE reads with MiXCR, one row per CDR3 protein. The sample carries about 680,000 distinct CDR3 sequences, about half recorded once. This sample was included in a study of blood T cells in healthy people across ages. The draw of peripheral blood yielded approximately 11 milliliters from each donor. Extraction yielded at least 6 micrograms of total RNA per sample. The sequenced material came from blood. This TCR was sampled from a woman in her fifties or sixties in good health.

CDR3 region: CASSLEGQGWGAQETQYF. DNA for the CDR3: TGCGCCAGCAGCTTGGAAGGACAGGGGTGGGGCGCTCAAGAGACCCAGTACTTC. V gene TRBV5-1 combines with J gene TRBJ2-5, with TRBD1 identical over 9 bases. The length of the CDR3 is 18 residues. Unmatched junction bases numbered 11, after V lost 0 bases and J lost 2 bases. Germline loops: CDR1 SGHRS, CDR2 YFSETQ.